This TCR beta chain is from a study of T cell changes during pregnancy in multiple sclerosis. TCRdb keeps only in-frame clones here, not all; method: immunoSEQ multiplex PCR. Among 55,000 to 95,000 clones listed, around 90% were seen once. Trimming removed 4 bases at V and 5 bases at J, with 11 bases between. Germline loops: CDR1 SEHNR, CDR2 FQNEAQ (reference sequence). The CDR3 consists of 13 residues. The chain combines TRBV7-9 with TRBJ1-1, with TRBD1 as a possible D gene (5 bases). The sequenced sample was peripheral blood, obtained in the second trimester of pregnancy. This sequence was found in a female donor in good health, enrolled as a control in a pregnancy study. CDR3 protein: CASSSSGSTEAFF. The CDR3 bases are TGTGCCAGCAGCTCCTCAGGGTCAACTGAAGCTTTCTTT.